The clone carrying this T cell receptor beta chain was counted ten times or more. V was clipped by 6 bases and J by 0 bases, with 15 bases between them. The germline CDR1 and CDR2 sequences are ENHRY and SYGVKD. The CDR3 runs to 16 residues. This record belongs to a study of regulatory T cells in long-lasting Graves disease. The TCR beta library used iRepertoire HTBI primers with Arm-PCR amplification of CDR3. MiXCR, applied by TCRdb to the multiplex PCR reads, yields one record per CDR3 protein. The sample includes hundreds of thousands of distinct CDR3 sequences, roughly 16% of them seen just once. Time point here: newly diagnosed GD, antithyroid drugs for less than 3 months. PBMCs were the source of the RNA used for TCR sequencing. In addition, the sample was reused for a study of T cells in Graves' hyperthyroidism and ophthalmopathy.

The chain links TRBV10-3 to TRBJ2-1; the D is unclear. This TCR was sampled from a middle-aged woman with Graves disease. Sample: peripheral blood mononuclear cells (PBMCs), taken at new diagnosis, from a patient treated with antithyroid drugs. CDR3 protein: CAISNEAESSYNEQFF. The CDR3 DNA sequence: TGTGCCATCAGCAATGAGGCCGAGAGCTCCTACAATGAGCAGTTCTTC.